This T cell receptor (beta chain) was observed in a study of T-cell reconstitution after alpha-beta-depleted transplantation in children. General study findings and limits: One year post-transplant, T-cell counts and diversity were largely derived from T cells produced anew. Reports say that about two months after transplant, the alpha-beta T cells came out of several hundred graft clones that had expanded.

The TCRbeta library incorporated unique molecular identifiers. TCRdb itself ran the PCR reads through MiXCR, one entry per CDR3 protein. The profile shows about 500,000 distinct CDR3 sequences, 10% to 12% of them singletons. For this clonotype: Its target is unknown.

This CDR3 has 14 residues. With V trimmed by 3 bases and J by 5 bases, 5 bases remained unmatched. Germline loops: CDR1 SGDLS, CDR2 YYNGEE. The gene calls are TRBV9 and TRBJ2-1; 7 bases align to TRBD1. The starting material was PBMCs, mostly from graft donor cells, obtained 180 days after TCRalphabeta/CD19-depleted stem cell transplant. This sequence was found in a female patient aged 2 to 10 who had a stem cell transplant for aplastic anemia, so the T cells may come from the graft donor. CDR3 loop: CASSASGTDNEQFF. The CDR3 DNA is TGTGCCAGCAGCGCTTCCGGGACAGACAATGAGCAGTTCTTC.